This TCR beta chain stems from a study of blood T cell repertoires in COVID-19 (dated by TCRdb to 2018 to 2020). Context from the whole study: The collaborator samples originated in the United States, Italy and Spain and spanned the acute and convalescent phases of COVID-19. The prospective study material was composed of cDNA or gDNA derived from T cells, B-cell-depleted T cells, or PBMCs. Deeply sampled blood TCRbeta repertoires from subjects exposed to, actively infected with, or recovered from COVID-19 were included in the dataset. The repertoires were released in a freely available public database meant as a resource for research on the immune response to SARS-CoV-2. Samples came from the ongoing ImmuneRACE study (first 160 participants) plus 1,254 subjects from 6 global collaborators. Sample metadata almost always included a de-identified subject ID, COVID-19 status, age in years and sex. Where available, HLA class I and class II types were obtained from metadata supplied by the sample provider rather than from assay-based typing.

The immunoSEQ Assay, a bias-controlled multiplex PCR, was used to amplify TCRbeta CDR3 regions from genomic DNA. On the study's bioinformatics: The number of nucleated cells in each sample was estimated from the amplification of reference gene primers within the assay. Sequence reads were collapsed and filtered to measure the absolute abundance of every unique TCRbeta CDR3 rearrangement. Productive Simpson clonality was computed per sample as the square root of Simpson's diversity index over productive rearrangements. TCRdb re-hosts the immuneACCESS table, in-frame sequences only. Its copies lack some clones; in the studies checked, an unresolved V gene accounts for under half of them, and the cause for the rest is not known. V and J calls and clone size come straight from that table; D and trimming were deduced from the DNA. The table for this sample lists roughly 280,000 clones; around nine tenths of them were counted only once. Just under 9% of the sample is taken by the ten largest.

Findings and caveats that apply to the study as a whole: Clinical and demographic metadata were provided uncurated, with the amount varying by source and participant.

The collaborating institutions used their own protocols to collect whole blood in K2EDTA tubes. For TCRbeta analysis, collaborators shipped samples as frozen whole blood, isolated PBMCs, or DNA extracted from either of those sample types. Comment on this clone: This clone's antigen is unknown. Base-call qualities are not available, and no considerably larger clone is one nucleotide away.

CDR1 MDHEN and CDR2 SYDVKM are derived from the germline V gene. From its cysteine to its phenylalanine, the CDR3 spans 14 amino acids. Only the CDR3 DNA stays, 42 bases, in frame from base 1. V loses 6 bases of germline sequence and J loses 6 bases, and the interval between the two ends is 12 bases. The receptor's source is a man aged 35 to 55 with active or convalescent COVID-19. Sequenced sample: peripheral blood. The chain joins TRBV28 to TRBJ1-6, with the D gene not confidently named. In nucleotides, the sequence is TGTGCCAGCAGGCCCGGGATAGCTAATTCACCCCTCCACTTT. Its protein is CASRPGIANSPLHF.